This TCR beta chain was observed in a study of cytomegalovirus exposure and HLA in healthy donors. Broader study findings: Associated with cytomegalovirus, according to the listing, were 150 to 200 TCR beta chains.

The CDR3 covers 13 residues. V was pared by 5 bases and J by 3 bases, with 10 bases between. Germline assignment: CDR1 MNHEY and CDR2 SVGAGI. Healthy bone marrow donors formed the donor group. With 60 Vbeta and 13 Jbeta primers, the PCR was carried out. Authors' data handling: Per a later analysis, the number of unique TCR beta chains was around 80 million, of which around 9.9 million were shared. Here immunoSEQ multiplex PCR was the method, and the copy in TCRdb shows in-frame clones only, minus some. Clone size and the V and J calls come from that table; the DNA yielded D and trimming. The sample contains 130,000 or so clones, roughly 80% of which appear only once. This clone was detected only a few times. What it recognizes is unknown.

The source is a man younger than 45 in good health and CMV-seronegative. The rearrangement joins TRBV6-5 to TRBJ1-1; tentatively, D is TRBD1 (6 bases). The sequenced material came from PBMCs. The CDR3 protein is CASSRDTYTEAFF. CDR3 nucleotides: TGTGCCAGCAGTAGGGACACCTACACTGAAGCTTTCTTT.